These 30 T cell receptor beta chains were all obtained from the same sample, sequenced in a study of beta chain features in type 1 diabetes. Sequenced material consisted of expressed TCRB transcripts (all of the isolated RNA was reverse transcribed). Measured with immunoSEQ multiplex PCR; TCRdb has only the in-frame clones, and not every one. The profile shows 95,000 to 110,000 clones, over 25% of them singletons. Study results and caveats: TCRB CDR3s were moderately but significantly shorter in Type 1 diabetes patients in all four CD4+ subsets.

These receptors lack a known antigen. The source material was central memory CD4+ T cells from blood. The receptor set was obtained from a woman aged 18-29 years with type 1 diabetes.

This clone was counted between two and nine times. The rearrangement links TRBV28 to TRBJ2-1; 8 bases agree with TRBD2. Trimming removed 6 bases from V and 4 bases from J; junction bases left unmatched: 8. This CDR3 has 15 amino acids. The germline V gene encodes CDR1 MDHEN and CDR2 SYDVKM. In DNA, the CDR3 is TGTGCCAGCAGATCTACTAGCGGCGGTTACAATGAGCAGTTCTTC. Translation: CASRSTSGGYNEQFF.

The chain is built from TRBV7-9 and TRBJ2-1, with TRBD2 matching 7 bases. The CDR3 length is 13 residues. The V gene end was trimmed by 5 bases and the J gene end by 6 bases; junction bases not matched to a gene: 4. Germline CDR1 and CDR2: SEHNR and FQNEAQ (reference sequence). In DNA form, the CDR3 reads TGTGCCAGCAGCCGGGACTACGGCAATGAGCAGTTCTTC. It codes for CASSRDYGNEQFF.

The V call is TRBV5-1, the J call TRBJ2-1, with D tentatively TRBD1 (5 bases). The CDR3 loop spans 13 amino acids. Trimming removed 0 bases at V and 6 bases at J, with 7 bases between. Germline V gives CDR1 SGHRS, CDR2 YFSETQ. Written as DNA, the CDR3 is TGCGCCAGCAGCTTGGACAGGAGCAATGAGCAGTTCTTC. Residues: CASSLDRSNEQFF. The whole variable domain, filled in from reference TRBV5-1 and TRBJ2-1, reads KAGVTQTPRYLIKTRGQQVTLSCSPISGHRSVSWYQQTPGQGLQFLFEYFSETQRNKGNFPGRFSGRQFSNSRSEMNVSTLELGDSALYLCASSLDRSNEQFFGPGTRLTVL.

V is TRBV6-1 and J is TRBJ2-6; D is ambiguous. Germline CDR1 reads MNHNS; CDR2 reads SASEGT. V was pared by 5 bases and J by 0 bases, with 5 bases between. The CDR3 is 14 residues long. The CDR3: CASSLSSGANVLTF. The CDR3 region has the DNA TGTGCCAGCAGTCTGAGCTCTGGGGCCAACGTCCTGACTTTC.

V usage is TRBV28 and J usage is TRBJ2-7, with 10 bases aligning to TRBD2. The germline CDR1 and CDR2 sequences are MDHEN and SYDVKM. The CDR3 has 15 amino acids. With 4 bases clipped from V and 3 bases from J, the junction kept 6 bases outside the gene matches. The CDR3 protein is CASSSWTSGLYEQYF. CDR3 in DNA: TGTGCCAGCAGTTCCTGGACTAGCGGCCTCTACGAGCAGTACTTC.

The sample holds a few counts of this clone. The V gene is TRBV30, the J gene TRBJ2-6, with 7 nucleotides matching TRBD1. CDR1 is GTSNPN and CDR2 is SVGIG in the germline V gene (reference sequence). The CDR3 runs to 15 residues. The junction had 3 bases not matched to a gene; V was cut back by 2 bases and J by 2 bases. The CDR3 loop reads CAWSTGTAGANVLTF. CDR3 coding DNA: TGTGCCTGGAGTACGGGGACAGCTGGGGCCAACGTCCTGACTTTC.

J is TRBJ2-7 and V is TRBV7-2, with TRBD2 matching over 10 bases. Germline V gene sequence: CDR1 SGHTA, CDR2 FQGNSA. CDR3 size: 16 residues. Trimming at V came to 7 bases and at J to 2 bases, leaving 11 bases not matched to a gene. The CDR3 spells CASKNRAGGSAYEQYF. CDR3 bases: TGTGCCAGCAAGAACAGAGCGGGAGGGTCAGCCTACGAGCAGTACTTC. The variable domain in full, with the rest retrieved from reference TRBV7-2 and TRBJ2-7, is GAGVSQSPSNKVTEKGKDVELRCDPISGHTALYWYRQSLGQGLEFLIYFQGNSAPDKSGLPSDRFSAERTGGSVSTLTIQRTQQEDSAVYLCASKNRAGGSAYEQYFGPGTRLTVT.

This clone was counted a few times. The chain is built from TRBV4-3 and TRBJ2-1, with 10 bases identical to TRBD2. This CDR3 is built from 18 residues. Trimming cost V 0 bases and J 4 bases; bases outside gene matches: 9. The germline gives CDR1 LGHNA, CDR2 YSLEER. CDR3 DNA sequence: TGCGCCAGCAGCCAAGATAGGAGTAGCGGGAGGACTTACAATGAGCAGTTCTTC. The encoded protein is CASSQDRSSGRTYNEQFF.

J is TRBJ1-5 and V is TRBV30; D is uncertain. Trimming cost V 0 bases and J 9 bases, with 6 bases left between them. The V gene's germline CDR1 is GTSNPN and CDR2 SVGIG (reference sequence). The CDR3 extends over 11 amino acids. CDR3 protein: CAWSVSGPQHF. DNA for the CDR3: TGTGCCTGGAGTGTTAGTGGGCCCCAGCATTTT.

This clone has more than one count but fewer than ten. This sequence joins TRBV19 and TRBJ1-5; 8 bases align to TRBD1. The trim removed 6 bases at V and 2 bases at J, leaving 15 bases unmatched. The CDR3 is made up of 18 amino acids. CDR1 is LNHDA, CDR2 SQIVND, per germline (reference sequence). The chain's CDR3 is CASRRTQTGVFGNQPQHF. CDR3 DNA: TGTGCCAGTAGGAGGACCCAGACAGGGGTCTTTGGCAATCAGCCCCAGCATTTT.

A few counts support this clone. The chain couples TRBV19 to TRBJ1-3; D is uncertain. V dropped 2 bases and J dropped 8 bases, with 16 bases sitting between them. The CDR3 contains 15 residues. The germline V gene has CDR1 LNHDA and CDR2 SQIVND (reference sequence). CDR3 sequence (DNA): TGTGCCAGTAGTATACCCGCCGCTTCTCAGGACACCATATATTTT. This gives the protein CASSIPAASQDTIYF.

This chain connects TRBV7-9 to TRBJ2-5; perhaps TRBD2 as D (6 bases). This CDR3 is 14 amino acids long. Germline assignment: CDR1 SEHNR and CDR2 FQNEAQ (reference sequence). The ends were cut back, 0 bases at V and 3 bases at J, with 8 bases in the middle. CDR3 amino acids: CASSLAGGKETQYF. As DNA, the CDR3 is TGTGCCAGCAGCTTAGCGGGCGGGAAAGAGACCCAGTACTTC.

The rearrangement joins TRBV28 to TRBJ2-4; the D gene is possibly TRBD1 (5 bases). Per the germline V gene, CDR1 is MDHEN and CDR2 is SYDVKM. The CDR3 has 14 residues. V was cut by 5 bases and J by 7 bases, with 15 bases left in between. The CDR3 loop reads CASSKSQGSNIQYF. The CDR3 coding sequence is TGTGCCAGCAGTAAATCCCAGGGTTCCAACATTCAGTACTTC.

The rearrangement joins TRBV5-1 to TRBJ2-3, with 9 bases aligning to TRBD2. Germline CDR1 and CDR2: SGHRS and YFSETQ. This CDR3 has 16 residues. Trimming removed 0 bases from V and 2 bases from J; junction bases left unmatched: 4. CDR3 sequence: CASSLEVAGATDTQYF. CDR3 bases: TGCGCCAGCAGCTTGGAGGTAGCGGGAGCCACAGATACGCAGTATTTT.

The genes are TRBV18 and TRBJ2-1, with TRBD1 matching over 7 bases. This CDR3 contains 15 residues. Trimming removed 6 bases from V and 5 bases from J; junction bases left unmatched: 10. Looked up from germline, CDR1 is KGHSH and CDR2 is LQKENI. The CDR3 DNA reads as TGTGCCAGCTCTCCAAGGGGGCAGGGGCACAATGAGCAGTTCTTC. Amino acids: CASSPRGQGHNEQFF.

This chain connects TRBV4-3 to TRBJ2-5, with TRBD2 identical over 10 bases. The CDR3 extends over 15 amino acids. The germline V gene encodes CDR1 LGHNA and CDR2 YSLEER. The trim removed 0 bases at V and 3 bases at J, leaving 1 base unmatched. CDR3 in DNA: TGCGCCAGCAGCCAAGAGGGGACTAGCGAAGAGACCCAGTACTTC. It yields the protein CASSQEGTSEETQYF.

This clone appeared a few times. The chain is built from TRBV29-1 and TRBJ2-3; the match to TRBD2 covers 8 bases. The length of the CDR3 is 16 residues. V was clipped by 4 bases and J by 2 bases; unmatched bases: 11. Per the germline V gene, CDR1 is SQVTM and CDR2 is ANQGSEA. Written as DNA, the CDR3 is TGCAGCGTTGGAGCGGGAGCCTGGGGGGCCACAGATACGCAGTATTTT. Protein product: CSVGAGAWGATDTQYF.

The chain is built from TRBV28 and TRBJ1-2; unclear D gene. Trimming shortened V by 5 bases and J by 8 bases, and 18 bases separated the two germline ends. This CDR3 spans 14 amino acids. Germline CDR1 and CDR2: MDHEN and SYDVKM. CDR3 protein: CASSGHSIVRGYTF. CDR3 DNA: TGTGCCAGCAGTGGTCACAGCATAGTTAGGGGCTACACCTTC.

CDR3 loop: CASSLTRLQYF. The CDR3 DNA reads TGCGCCAGCAGCTTGACTAGATTACAGTACTTC. J is TRBJ2-4 and V is TRBV5-1; D is perhaps TRBD2 (5 bases). Trimming removed 1 base at V and 13 bases at J, with 9 bases between. Looked up from germline, CDR1 is SGHRS and CDR2 is YFSETQ. CDR3 length equals 11 residues.

This chain joins TRBV7-3 and TRBJ2-1; 14 bases map to TRBD2. V trimming: 1 base; J trimming: 6 bases; junction bases outside the gene matches: 8. The CDR3 is made up of 18 amino acids. Per the germline V gene, CDR1 is SGHTA and CDR2 is FQGTGA. In nucleotides, the CDR3 is TGTGCCAGCAGCTTAATGCCCCCGGGACTAGCGGGAGTCAATGAGCAGTTCTTC. Protein sequence: CASSLMPPGLAGVNEQFF.

This clone has ten or more counts. The chain combines TRBV29-1 with TRBJ2-5, with TRBD2 matching over 8 bases. With 7 bases clipped from V and 2 bases from J, the junction kept 9 bases outside the gene matches. Germline CDR1 reads SQVTM; CDR2 reads ANQGSEA. This CDR3 has 14 residues. The CDR3 sequence is CSAPTSAIQETQYF. The CDR3 DNA reads as TGCAGCGCCCCGACTAGCGCTATTCAAGAGACCCAGTACTTC.

The chain joins TRBV15 to TRBJ2-3, with a possible D match to TRBD2 (5 bases). This CDR3 has 14 amino acids. The germline V gene has CDR1 LNHNV and CDR2 YYDKDF (reference sequence). V lost 4 bases and J lost 5, with 13 bases in between. DNA of the CDR3: TGTGCCACCAGCAAAGGCAAGGCGGGAGATACGCAGTATTTT. It is translated as CATSKGKAGDTQYF. The variable domain in full, with the rest retrieved from reference TRBV15 and TRBJ2-3, is DAMVIQNPRYQVTQFGKPVTLSCSQTLNHNVMYWYQQKSSQAPKLLFHYYDKDFNNEADTPDNFQSRRPNTSFCFLDIRSPGLGDTAMYLCATSKGKAGDTQYFGPGTRLTVL.

The chain employs TRBV7-9 and TRBJ2-1; 10 positions match TRBD1. The germline CDR1 and CDR2 sequences are SEHNR and FQNEAQ (reference sequence). The CDR3 contains 16 residues. Unmatched junction bases numbered 13, after V lost 6 bases and J lost 8 bases. CDR3 amino acids: CASRPRDRGYVHEQFF. CDR3 nucleotide sequence: TGTGCCAGCAGACCAAGGGACAGGGGTTACGTCCATGAGCAGTTCTTC.

J is TRBJ2-7 and V is TRBV28; TRBD1 agrees at 8 bases. Germline loops: CDR1 MDHEN, CDR2 SYDVKM. CDR3 length: 15 residues. Trimming took 3 bases from V and 2 from J; bases not matched to a gene: 6. CDR3 bases: TGTGCCAGCAGTTTCCGACGGACAGGGCCCTACGAGCAGTACTTC. Protein: CASSFRRTGPYEQYF. Full variable domain (missing parts from reference TRBV28 and TRBJ2-7): DVKVTQSSRYLVKRTGEKVFLECVQDMDHENMFWYRQDPGLGLRLIYFSYDVKMKEKGDIPEGYSVSREKKERFSLILESASTNQTSMYLCASSFRRTGPYEQYFGPGTRLTVT.

The chain combines TRBV9 with TRBJ2-1; TRBD2 agrees at 9 bases. Germline assignment: CDR1 SGDLS and CDR2 YYNGEE. Trimming removed 3 bases from V and 5 bases from J; junction bases left unmatched: 9. The CDR3 covers 16 residues. The CDR3 sequence is CASSAGPGLANNEQFF. CDR3 sequence (DNA): TGTGCCAGCAGCGCAGGCCCTGGACTAGCGAACAATGAGCAGTTCTTC.

The CDR3 DNA reads as TGCGCCAGCAGCCCGAGCGGGGGGCAGAACACTGAAGCTTTCTTT. It codes for CASSPSGGQNTEAFF. The chain uses TRBV5-1 and TRBJ1-1; D possibly corresponds to TRBD1 (6 bases). This CDR3 has 15 amino acids. Between the trimmed V and J ends, which lost 4 bases and 1 base, there was a span of 14 bases. CDR1 and CDR2 from the germline V gene are SGHRS and YFSETQ.

This clone has more than one count but fewer than ten. The rearrangement joins TRBV7-9 to TRBJ1-1, with D maybe TRBD1 (6 bases). Deletions cut 5 bases from V and 13 bases from J, with 14 bases between. CDR1 and CDR2 (germline): SEHNR, FQNEAQ (reference sequence). The CDR3 is 11 amino acids. As DNA, the CDR3 is TGTGCCAGCAGCGCAGGGGCGCAAGGTTTCTTT. It translates to CASSAGAQGFF.

This clone came up many times. V usage is TRBV7-9 and J usage is TRBJ2-7; possibly TRBD1 for D (5 bases). Deletions cut 2 bases from V and 2 bases from J, with 7 bases between. The germline CDR1 and CDR2 sequences are SEHNR and FQNEAQ (reference sequence). CDR3 length: 13 residues. CDR3 sequence: CASSLPGPYEQYF. CDR3 sequence (DNA): TGTGCCAGCAGCTTACCAGGGCCCTACGAGCAGTACTTC. Looking up the rest from reference TRBV7-9 and TRBJ2-7 gives the full variable domain: DTGVSQNPRHKITKRGQNVTFRCDPISEHNRLYWYRQTLGQGPEFLTYFQNEAQLEKSRLLSDRFSAERPKGSFSTLEIQRTEQGDSAMYLCASSLPGPYEQYFGPGTRLTVT.

CDR3 DNA sequence: TGTGCCAGCAGTTCACGGAGCGGTCTTAGCACAGATACGCAGTATTTT. Encoded protein: CASSSRSGLSTDTQYF. J is TRBJ2-3 and V is TRBV27; perhaps TRBD2 as D (5 bases). The germline CDR1 and CDR2 sequences are MNHEY and SMNVEV (reference sequence). CDR3 length equals 16 residues. The V end was cut by 4 bases, the J end by 0 bases, with 14 bases between.

This clone has a handful of counts. This chain uses TRBV9 with TRBJ1-2, with 7 bases aligning to TRBD1. Germline assignment: CDR1 SGDLS and CDR2 YYNGEE. CDR3 size: 13 residues. The ends lost 0 bases at V and 5 bases at J; junction bases unmatched: 1. CDR3 loop: CASSVDRGYGYTF. CDR3 sequence (DNA): TGTGCCAGCAGCGTAGACAGGGGTTATGGCTACACCTTC.